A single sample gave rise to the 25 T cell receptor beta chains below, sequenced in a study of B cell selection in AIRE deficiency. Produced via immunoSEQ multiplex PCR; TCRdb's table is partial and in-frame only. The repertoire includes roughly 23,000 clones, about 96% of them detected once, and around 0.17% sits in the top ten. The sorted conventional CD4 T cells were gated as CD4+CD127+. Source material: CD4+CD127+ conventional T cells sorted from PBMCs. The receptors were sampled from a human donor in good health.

The DNA for the CDR3 is TGTGCCAGCAGCTTAGGGGAGGGGGCGAGGTACGAGCAGTACTTC. Translated: CASSLGEGARYEQYF. This sequence joins TRBV7-9 and TRBJ2-7, with D possibly being TRBD1 or TRBD2 (7 bases each). V was cut by 1 base and J by 4 bases, with 14 bases left in between. The CDR3 totals 15 residues. Germline V lookup: CDR1 SEHNR, CDR2 FQNEAQ (reference sequence).

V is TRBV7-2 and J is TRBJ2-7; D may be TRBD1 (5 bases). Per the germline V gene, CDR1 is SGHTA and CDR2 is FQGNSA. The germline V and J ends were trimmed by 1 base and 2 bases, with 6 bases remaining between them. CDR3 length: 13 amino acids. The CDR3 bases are TGTGCCAGCAGCTTAGGACAGCCCTACGAGCAGTACTTC. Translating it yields CASSLGQPYEQYF.

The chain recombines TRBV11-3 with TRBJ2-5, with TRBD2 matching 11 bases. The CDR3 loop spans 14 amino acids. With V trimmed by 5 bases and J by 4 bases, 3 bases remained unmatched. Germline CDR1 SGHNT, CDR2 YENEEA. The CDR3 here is CASSPSGGRETQYF. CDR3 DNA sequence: TGTGCCAGCAGCCCTAGCGGGGGGCGAGAGACCCAGTACTTC. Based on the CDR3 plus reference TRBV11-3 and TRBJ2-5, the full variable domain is EAGVVQSPRYKIIEKKQPVAFWCNPISGHNTLYWYLQNLGQGPELLIRYENEEAVDDSQLPKDRFSAERLKGVDSTLKIQPAELGDSAVYLCASSPSGGRETQYFGPGTRLLVL.

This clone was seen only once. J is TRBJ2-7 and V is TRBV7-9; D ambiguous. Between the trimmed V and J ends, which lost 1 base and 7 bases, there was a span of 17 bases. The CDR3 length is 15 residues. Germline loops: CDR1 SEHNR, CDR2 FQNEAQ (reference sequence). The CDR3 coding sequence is TGTGCCAGCAGCTTAGGGTCGACCCGAGTCGAGGAGCAGTACTTC. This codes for CASSLGSTRVEEQYF.

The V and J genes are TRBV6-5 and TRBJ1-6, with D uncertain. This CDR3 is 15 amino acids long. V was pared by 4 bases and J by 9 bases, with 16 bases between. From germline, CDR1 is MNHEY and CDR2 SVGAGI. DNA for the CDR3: TGTGCCAGCAGTTTTGGACTGGGGATGAGTTCACCCCTCCACTTT. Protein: CASSFGLGMSSPLHF.

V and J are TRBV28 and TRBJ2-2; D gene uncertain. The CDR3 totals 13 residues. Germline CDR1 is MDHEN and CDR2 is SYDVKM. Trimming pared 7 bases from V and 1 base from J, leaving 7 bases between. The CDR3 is CASILGNTGELFF. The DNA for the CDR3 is TGTGCCAGCATCCTAGGGAACACCGGGGAGCTGTTTTTT.

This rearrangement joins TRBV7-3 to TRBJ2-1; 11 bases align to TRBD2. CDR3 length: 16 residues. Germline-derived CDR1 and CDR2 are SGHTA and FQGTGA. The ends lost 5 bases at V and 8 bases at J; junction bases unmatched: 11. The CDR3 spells CASSAHSGGALDEQFF. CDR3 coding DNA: TGTGCCAGCAGCGCCCATAGCGGGGGGGCCTTGGATGAGCAGTTCTTC.

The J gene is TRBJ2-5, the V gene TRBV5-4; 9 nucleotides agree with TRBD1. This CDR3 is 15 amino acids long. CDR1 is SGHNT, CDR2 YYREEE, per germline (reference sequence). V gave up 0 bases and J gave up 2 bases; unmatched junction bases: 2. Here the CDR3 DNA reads TGTGCCAGCAGCTTGGGGGACAGGGATCAAGAGACCCAGTACTTC. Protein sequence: CASSLGDRDQETQYF.

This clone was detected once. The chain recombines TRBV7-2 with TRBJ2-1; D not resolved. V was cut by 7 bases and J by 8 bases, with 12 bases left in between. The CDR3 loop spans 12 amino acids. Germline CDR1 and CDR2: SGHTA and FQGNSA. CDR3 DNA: TGTGCCAGCAACATATTCACGGATGAGCAGTTCTTC. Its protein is CASNIFTDEQFF.

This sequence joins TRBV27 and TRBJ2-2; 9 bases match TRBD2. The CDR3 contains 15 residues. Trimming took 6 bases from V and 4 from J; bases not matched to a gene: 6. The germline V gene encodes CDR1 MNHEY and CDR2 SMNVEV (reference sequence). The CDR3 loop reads CASSERGALTGELFF. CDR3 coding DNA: TGTGCCAGCAGCGAGCGGGGGGCCCTCACCGGGGAGCTGTTTTTT.

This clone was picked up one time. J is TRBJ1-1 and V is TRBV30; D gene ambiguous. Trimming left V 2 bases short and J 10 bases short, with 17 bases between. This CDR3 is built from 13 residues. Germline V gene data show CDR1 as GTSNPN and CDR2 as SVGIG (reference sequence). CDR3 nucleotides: TGTGCCTGGAGTAGGAGCAGGCTCGAAGGAGCTTTCTTT. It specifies CAWSRSRLEGAFF.

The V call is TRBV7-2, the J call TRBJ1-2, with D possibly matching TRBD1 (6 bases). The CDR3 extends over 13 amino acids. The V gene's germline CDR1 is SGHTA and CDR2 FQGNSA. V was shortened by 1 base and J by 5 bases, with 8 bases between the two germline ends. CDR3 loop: CASSLVQGYGYTF. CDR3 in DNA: TGTGCCAGCAGCTTAGTACAGGGTTATGGCTACACCTTC.

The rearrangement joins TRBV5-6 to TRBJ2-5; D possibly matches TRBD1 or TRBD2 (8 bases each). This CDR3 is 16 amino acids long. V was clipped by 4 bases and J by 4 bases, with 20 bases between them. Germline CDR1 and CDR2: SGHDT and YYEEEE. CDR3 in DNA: TGTGCCAGCAGCACGGGGGGGACAGGCGGGATAGAGACCCAGTACTTC. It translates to CASSTGGTGGIETQYF.

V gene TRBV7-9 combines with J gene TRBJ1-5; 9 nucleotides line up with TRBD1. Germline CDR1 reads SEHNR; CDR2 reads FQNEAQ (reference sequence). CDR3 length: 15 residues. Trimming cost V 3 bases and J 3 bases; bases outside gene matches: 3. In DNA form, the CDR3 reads TGTGCCAGCAGCTTGGGACAGGGAATCAATCAGCCCCAGCATTTT. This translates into CASSLGQGINQPQHF.

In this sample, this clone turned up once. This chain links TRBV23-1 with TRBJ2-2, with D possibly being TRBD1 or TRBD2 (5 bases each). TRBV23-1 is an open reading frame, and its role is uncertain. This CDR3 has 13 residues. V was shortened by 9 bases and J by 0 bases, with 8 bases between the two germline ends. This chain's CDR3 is CARGTANTGELFF. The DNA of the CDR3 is TGCGCCAGGGGGACGGCGAACACCGGGGAGCTGTTTTTT.

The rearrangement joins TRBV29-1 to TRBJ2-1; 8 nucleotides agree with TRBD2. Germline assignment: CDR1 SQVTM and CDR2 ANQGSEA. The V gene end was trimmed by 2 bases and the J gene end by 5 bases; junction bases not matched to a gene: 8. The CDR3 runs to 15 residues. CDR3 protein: CSVEIGAGGNNEQFF. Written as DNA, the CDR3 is TGCAGCGTTGAAATAGGCGCGGGGGGAAACAATGAGCAGTTCTTC.

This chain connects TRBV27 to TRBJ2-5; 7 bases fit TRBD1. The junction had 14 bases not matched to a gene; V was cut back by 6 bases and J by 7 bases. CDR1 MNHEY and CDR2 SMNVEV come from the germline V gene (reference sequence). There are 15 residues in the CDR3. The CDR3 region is CASRTGQRLGGTQYF. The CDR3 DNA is TGTGCCAGCAGAACGGGACAGCGCCTCGGCGGGACCCAGTACTTC.

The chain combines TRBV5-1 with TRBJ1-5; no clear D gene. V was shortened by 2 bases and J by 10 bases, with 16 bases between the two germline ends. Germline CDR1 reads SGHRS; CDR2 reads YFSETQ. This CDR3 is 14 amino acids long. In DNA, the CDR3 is TGCGCCAGCAGCTTAGCCGGAGGGAATTCCCCCCAGCATTTT. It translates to CASSLAGGNSPQHF. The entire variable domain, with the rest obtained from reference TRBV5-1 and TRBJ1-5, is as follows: KAGVTQTPRYLIKTRGQQVTLSCSPISGHRSVSWYQQTPGQGLQFLFEYFSETQRNKGNFPGRFSGRQFSNSRSEMNVSTLELGDSALYLCASSLAGGNSPQHFGDGTRLSIL.

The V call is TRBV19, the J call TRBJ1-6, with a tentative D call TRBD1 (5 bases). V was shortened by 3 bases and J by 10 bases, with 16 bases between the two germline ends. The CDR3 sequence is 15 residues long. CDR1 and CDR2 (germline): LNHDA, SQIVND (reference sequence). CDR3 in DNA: TGTGCCAGTAGTATCCCGACAGACCCGGGGTCACCCCTCCACTTT. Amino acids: CASSIPTDPGSPLHF.

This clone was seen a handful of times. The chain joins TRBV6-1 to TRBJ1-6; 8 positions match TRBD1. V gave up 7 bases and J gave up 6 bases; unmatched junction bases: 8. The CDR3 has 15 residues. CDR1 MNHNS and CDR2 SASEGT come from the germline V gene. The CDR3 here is CASTIETGANSPLHF. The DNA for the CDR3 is TGTGCCAGCACAATAGAGACAGGGGCTAATTCACCCCTCCACTTT.

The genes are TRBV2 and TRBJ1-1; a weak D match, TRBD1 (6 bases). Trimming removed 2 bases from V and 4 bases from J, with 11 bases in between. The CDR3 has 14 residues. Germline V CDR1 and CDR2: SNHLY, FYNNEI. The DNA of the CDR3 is TGTGCCAGCAGTGAATTGGGGGCGCGCACTGAAGCTTTCTTT. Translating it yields CASSELGARTEAFF.

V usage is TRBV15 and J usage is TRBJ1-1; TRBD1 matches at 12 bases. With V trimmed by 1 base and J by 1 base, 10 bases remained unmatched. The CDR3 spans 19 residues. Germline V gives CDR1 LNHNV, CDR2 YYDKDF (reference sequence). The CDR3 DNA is TGTGCCACCAGCAGAGGCTCGGGACAGGGGGCGATTAGGAACACTGAAGCTTTCTTT. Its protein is CATSRGSGQGAIRNTEAFF.

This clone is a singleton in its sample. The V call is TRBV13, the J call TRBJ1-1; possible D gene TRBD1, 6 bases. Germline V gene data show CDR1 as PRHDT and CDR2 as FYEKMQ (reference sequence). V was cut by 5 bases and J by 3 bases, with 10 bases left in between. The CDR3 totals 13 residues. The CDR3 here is CASSPDRHTEAFF. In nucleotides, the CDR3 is TGTGCCAGCAGCCCGGACAGACACACTGAAGCTTTCTTT.

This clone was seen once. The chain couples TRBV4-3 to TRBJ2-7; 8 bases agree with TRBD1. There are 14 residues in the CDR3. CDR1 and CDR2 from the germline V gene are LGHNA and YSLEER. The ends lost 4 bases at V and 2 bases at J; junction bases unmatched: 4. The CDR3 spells CASSLGQGAYEQYF. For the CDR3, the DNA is TGCGCCAGCAGCCTCGGACAGGGCGCCTACGAGCAGTACTTC.

The CDR3 loop is CASSEEGLTEAFF. The CDR3, as DNA: TGTGCCAGCAGTGAGGAGGGGCTCACTGAAGCTTTCTTT. V is TRBV2 and J is TRBJ1-1; D is possibly TRBD1 (5 bases). The CDR3 spans 13 residues. Germline V gene sequence: CDR1 SNHLY, CDR2 FYNNEI. Trimming cost V 3 bases and J 4 bases, with 9 bases left between them.